These T cell receptor beta chains were read from a single sample in a study of T cells after yellow fever vaccination. TCRdb reprocessed the 5' RACE reads with MiXCR, giving one entry per CDR3 protein. The data contain tens of thousands of distinct CDR3 sequences, approximately 6.5% of them singletons. The sample here was CD8+ T cells sorted from PBMCs, taken 5 days after the first yellow fever vaccination. Every receptor here comes from a man between 18 and 29 years old who received the YFV17D yellow fever vaccine. Each CDR3 is given with its conserved first and last residue. The order of the fields is J gene, clone size, D gene, V gene, CDR3 protein, CDR3 DNA. A D gene is named only where the DNA matches it firmly. Clone size is not always given. Where it is, it says once, few, many or a class for expanded clones.

J gene: TRBJ2-2; clone size: .; D gene: TRBD1; V gene: TRBV18; CDR3 protein: CASSLTGFGGELFF; CDR3 DNA: TGTGCCAGCTCACTGACAGGGTTCGGCGGGGAGCTGTTTTTT
J gene: TRBJ2-2; clone size: few; D gene: .; V gene: TRBV7-7; CDR3 protein: CASSPRRRTGELFF; CDR3 DNA: TGTGCCAGCAGCCCGCGTCGGCGCACCGGGGAGCTGTTTTTT
J gene: TRBJ2-2; clone size: .; D gene: .; V gene: TRBV5-5; CDR3 protein: CASEKPNTGELFF; CDR3 DNA: TGTGCCAGCGAAAAGCCCAACACCGGGGAGCTGTTTTTT
J gene: TRBJ1-5; clone size: few; D gene: .; V gene: TRBV6-2/TRBV6-3; CDR3 protein: CASSQQEAQPQHF; CDR3 DNA: TGTGCCAGCAGTCAGCAGGAGGCTCAGCCCCAGCATTTT
J gene: TRBJ2-5; clone size: few; D gene: TRBD2; V gene: TRBV9; CDR3 protein: CASSGGGGFQETQYF; CDR3 DNA: TGTGCCAGCAGCGGGGGGGGTGGGTTCCAAGAGACCCAGTACTTC
J gene: TRBJ2-7; clone size: many; D gene: TRBD1; V gene: TRBV7-9; CDR3 protein: CASSPTGGYEQYF; CDR3 DNA: TGTGCCAGCAGCCCTACAGGGGGATACGAGCAGTACTTC
J gene: TRBJ2-3; clone size: many; D gene: .; V gene: TRBV27; CDR3 protein: CASSPQTPTGTDTQYF; CDR3 DNA: TGTGCCAGCAGTCCCCAGACCCCGACGGGCACAGATACGCAGTATTTT
J gene: TRBJ1-1; clone size: many; D gene: .; V gene: TRBV4-2; CDR3 protein: CASSQDTLAGVEDTEAFF; CDR3 DNA: TGTGCCAGCAGCCAAGATACGTTAGCAGGGGTAGAGGACACTGAAGCTTTCTTT
J gene: TRBJ1-2; clone size: .; D gene: TRBD1; V gene: TRBV4-3; CDR3 protein: CASSQGPGQGAVGYTF; CDR3 DNA: TGCGCCAGCAGCCAGGGGCCCGGACAGGGGGCAGTTGGCTACACCTTC
J gene: TRBJ1-1; clone size: .; D gene: TRBD1; V gene: TRBV4-2; CDR3 protein: CASSAGGLGQGRSEAFF; CDR3 DNA: TGTGCCAGCAGCGCAGGGGGCCTGGGACAGGGGCGGTCTGAAGCTTTCTTT
J gene: TRBJ2-7; clone size: .; D gene: .; V gene: TRBV7-9; CDR3 protein: CAISLGAGAEQYF; CDR3 DNA: TGTGCCATCAGCTTAGGTGCGGGCGCCGAGCAGTACTTC
J gene: TRBJ1-1; clone size: many; D gene: .; V gene: TRBV27; CDR3 protein: CASSEIGLNTEAFF; CDR3 DNA: TGTGCCAGCAGTGAGATAGGATTGAACACTGAAGCTTTCTTT
J gene: TRBJ2-1; clone size: few; D gene: TRBD2; V gene: TRBV27; CDR3 protein: CAAGRVPQTEQFF; CDR3 DNA: TGTGCCGCAGGGAGGGTCCCACAAACTGAGCAGTTCTTC